These 22 T cell receptor beta chains were sequenced from one sample in a study of cytomegalovirus exposure and HLA in healthy donors. Vbeta (60) and Jbeta (13) primers were used in the PCR. The repertoire was sequenced with immunoSEQ multiplex PCR; TCRdb's copy has only in-frame clones and lacks some. The sample lists around 120,000 clones; about 85% were seen once. The sample was PBMCs. These receptor sequences come from a man between 50 and 59 years old in good health and CMV-seronegative.

The gene calls are TRBV14 and TRBJ2-5; 7 bases agree with TRBD1. Germline lookup yields CDR1 SGHDN and CDR2 FVKESK. Trimming at V came to 4 bases and at J to 5 bases, leaving 10 bases not matched to a gene. This CDR3 is 15 amino acids long. CDR3 protein: CASSPPKGGLETQYF. DNA of the CDR3: TGTGCCAGCAGCCCGCCGAAAGGGGGCTTGGAGACCCAGTACTTC.

This sequence joins TRBV6-6 and TRBJ1-6, with D perhaps TRBD1 (5 bases). The CDR3 runs to 14 residues. The germline V gene has CDR1 MNHNY and CDR2 SVGAGI (reference sequence). Trimming pared 6 bases from V and 2 bases from J, leaving 8 bases between. CDR3 coding DNA: TGTGCCAGCAGCTTAGGGGCCTATAATTCACCCCTCCACTTT. This sequence encodes CASSLGAYNSPLHF.

The V call is TRBV6-4, the J call TRBJ1-5; D perhaps matches TRBD1 (5 bases). This CDR3 is 13 amino acids long. Germline loops: CDR1 MRHNA, CDR2 SNTAGT. Trimming removed 6 bases at V and 5 bases at J, with 11 bases between. In DNA form, the CDR3 reads TGTGCCAGCAGCAGGGATATGGATCAGCCCCAGCATTTT. As protein: CASSRDMDQPQHF.

The V and J genes are TRBV28 and TRBJ2-5; the D gene is possibly TRBD2 (5 bases). CDR3 length: 12 amino acids. V lost 3 bases, J lost 11 bases, and 13 bases lay in between. CDR1 is MDHEN, CDR2 SYDVKM, per germline. In nucleotides, the CDR3 is TGTGCCAGCAGTTTGTCCAAGACTACTCAGTACTTC. Protein: CASSLSKTTQYF.

The J gene is TRBJ1-1, the V gene TRBV2, with 8 bases fitting TRBD1. The CDR3 loop spans 14 amino acids. Looked up from germline, CDR1 is SNHLY and CDR2 is FYNNEI. V shed 10 bases and J 1 base; nucleotides not matched to a gene: 8. CDR3 nucleotides: TGTGCCACCACAGGGGGGACCTGGAACACTGAAGCTTTCTTT. This translates into CATTGGTWNTEAFF.

This chain links TRBV28 with TRBJ1-5; a weak D match, TRBD1 (5 bases). V was cut by 8 bases and J by 2 bases, with 22 bases left in between. This CDR3 spans 17 amino acids. The germline V gene encodes CDR1 MDHEN and CDR2 SYDVKM. The CDR3 DNA sequence: TGTGCCAGCGGTACTATGGGCAGGGCGGATCGCAATCAGCCCCAGCATTTT. This sequence encodes CASGTMGRADRNQPQHF.

This chain links TRBV7-2 with TRBJ1-1, with a tentative D call TRBD1 (5 bases). Germline assignment: CDR1 SGHTA and CDR2 FQGNSA. Trimming shortened V by 5 bases and J by 6 bases, and 10 bases separated the two germline ends. This CDR3 region has 12 residues. The CDR3, as DNA: TGTGCCAGCAGCCCAGGGCTGGCTGAAGCTTTCTTT. It encodes CASSPGLAEAFF.

This clone was observed a handful of times. The gene calls are TRBV29-1 and TRBJ2-1; possibly TRBD1 for D (6 bases). The CDR3 runs to 15 residues. From germline, CDR1 is SQVTM and CDR2 ANQGSEA. V was clipped by 4 bases and J by 2 bases, with 15 bases between them. CDR3 sequence (DNA): TGCAGCGTTGGTCCGAGGACAGACACCTACAATGAGCAGTTCTTC. It is translated as CSVGPRTDTYNEQFF.

V is TRBV5-1 and J is TRBJ2-2; 7 bases match TRBD1. Germline assignment: CDR1 SGHRS and CDR2 YFSETQ. The CDR3 consists of 15 residues. The V and J ends lost 4 bases and 6 bases, in that order; junction bases with no gene match: 9. The chain's CDR3 is CASSETGTASGELFF. CDR3 sequence (DNA): TGCGCCAGCAGCGAAACCGGGACAGCGTCCGGGGAGCTGTTTTTT.

Only a few counts were recorded for this clone. V usage is TRBV25-1 and J usage is TRBJ1-6; tentatively, D is TRBD1 (5 bases). Trimming removed 7 bases from V and 9 bases from J, with 19 bases in between. Germline V gene data show CDR1 as MGHDK and CDR2 as SYGVNS. The CDR3 spans 15 residues. In nucleotides, the CDR3 is TGTGCCAGCACGGGTGGTGGGGCGAGTGGTTCACCCCTCCACTTT. Translation: CASTGGGASGSPLHF.

Notes on this clone: Within the sample, other DNA sequences also encode this same CDR3. This chain uses TRBV28 with TRBJ2-7, with D maybe TRBD1 (5 bases). Germline loops: CDR1 MDHEN, CDR2 SYDVKM. The CDR3 contains 14 residues. V lost 2 bases to trimming and J lost 1 base, with 9 bases between them. The CDR3 loop is CASSLRQGSYEQYF. As DNA, the CDR3 is TGTGCCAGCAGTTTACGGCAGGGTTCCTACGAGCAGTACTTC.

CDR3: CASSVDGAKNTGELFF. The CDR3 bases are TGTGCCAGCAGCGTAGACGGTGCAAAAAACACCGGGGAGCTGTTTTTT. The V gene is TRBV9, the J gene TRBJ2-2; D gene uncertain. Per germline, CDR1 SGDLS and CDR2 YYNGEE. Deletions cut 0 bases from V and 2 bases from J, with 11 bases between. The CDR3 totals 16 residues.

This sequence joins TRBV4-3 and TRBJ2-2; 8 bases align to TRBD1. The junction had 2 bases not matched to a gene; V was cut back by 1 base and J by 4 bases. CDR1 and CDR2 from the germline V gene are LGHNA and YSLEER. CDR3 length: 15 residues. The CDR3 DNA sequence: TGCGCCAGCAGCCAAGGGACAGGGTCCACCGGGGAGCTGTTTTTT. Residues: CASSQGTGSTGELFF.

This clone is a singleton in its sample. The genes are TRBV5-1 and TRBJ2-7; TRBD1 is a possible D gene (5 bases). CDR3 length: 12 residues. Germline V lookup: CDR1 SGHRS, CDR2 YFSETQ. The V end lost 3 bases, the J end lost 2 bases, and 6 bases lay between the germline ends. CDR3 sequence: CASSSDTYEQYF. Written as DNA, the CDR3 is TGCGCCAGCAGCTCGGACACCTACGAGCAGTACTTC.

The CDR3 bases are TGTGCCAGCAGCTTCGGGACAGGGGGTGAGGAGCGCTATGGCTACACCTTC. Translation gives CASSFGTGGEERYGYTF. The chain links TRBV7-9 to TRBJ1-2; 11 bases line up with TRBD1. V lost 3 bases and J lost 4; bases outside the gene matches: 10. Germline V gene lookup returns CDR1 SEHNR and CDR2 FQNEAQ (reference sequence). The CDR3 runs to 17 residues. The variable domain in full, completed from reference TRBV7-9 and TRBJ1-2, reads DTGVSQNPRHKITKRGQNVTFRCDPISEHNRLYWYRQTLGQGPEFLTYFQNEAQLEKSRLLSDRFSAERPKGSFSTLEIQRTEQGDSAMYLCASSFGTGGEERYGYTFGSGTRLTVV.

The chain couples TRBV15 to TRBJ2-5; no reliable D call. Germline assignment: CDR1 LNHNV and CDR2 YYDKDF (reference sequence). V was cut by 1 base and J by 1 base, with 7 bases left in between. There are 14 residues in the CDR3. The CDR3: CATSRVQLQETQYF. CDR3 sequence (DNA): TGTGCCACCAGCAGAGTACAGCTCCAAGAGACCCAGTACTTC.

V gene TRBV5-4 combines with J gene TRBJ2-7, with D tentatively TRBD1 (5 bases). Germline V lookup: CDR1 SGHNT, CDR2 YYREEE (reference sequence). Trimming removed 4 bases from V and 6 bases from J, with 17 bases in between. The CDR3 extends over 14 amino acids. The CDR3 sequence is CASSHPTDSTEQYF. CDR3 in DNA: TGTGCCAGCAGCCACCCTACCGACAGTACCGAGCAGTACTTC.

The rearrangement uses TRBV25-1 and TRBJ1-5; a weak D match, TRBD1 (6 bases). The germline V gene encodes CDR1 MGHDK and CDR2 SYGVNS. V lost 4 bases and J 1 base, leaving 8 bases between the germline ends. The CDR3 is 14 amino acids. The chain's CDR3 is CASSVGASNQPQHF. The DNA of the CDR3 is TGTGCCAGCAGTGTGGGGGCGAGCAATCAGCCCCAGCATTTT.

The gene calls are TRBV19 and TRBJ1-1; no definite D call. Trimming removed 7 bases at V and 1 base at J, with 13 bases between. Germline CDR1 LNHDA, CDR2 SQIVND (reference sequence). There are 14 residues in the CDR3. For the CDR3, the DNA is TGTGCCAGTATGGCAACGGGTTCGAACACTGAAGCTTTCTTT. Translation gives CASMATGSNTEAFF. Supplemented by reference TRBV19 and TRBJ1-1, the full variable domain reads DGGITQSPKYLFRKEGQNVTLSCEQNLNHDAMYWYRQDPGQGLRLIYYSQIVNDFQKGDIAEGYSVSREKKESFPLTVTSAQKNPTAFYLCASMATGSNTEAFFGQGTRLTVV.

The chain carries TRBV28 and TRBJ1-2, with D possibly TRBD1 on 5 matching bases. Germline CDR1 is MDHEN and CDR2 is SYDVKM. V dropped 7 bases and J dropped 8 bases, with 17 bases sitting between them. This CDR3 spans 13 amino acids. Here the CDR3 DNA reads TGTGCCAGCACCTCATGGGGGGTAGGAGGCTACACCTTC. This codes for CASTSWGVGGYTF.

V usage is TRBV5-4 and J usage is TRBJ2-3; no firm D call. The ends were cut back, 1 base at V and 3 bases at J, with 3 bases in the middle. The germline gives CDR1 SGHNT, CDR2 YYREEE (reference sequence). The CDR3 is 12 residues long. The CDR3 bases are TGTGCCAGCAGCTTGTCAACAGATACGCAGTATTTT. This sequence encodes CASSLSTDTQYF. The entire variable domain, with the rest obtained from reference TRBV5-4 and TRBJ2-3, is as follows: ETGVTQSPTHLIKTRGQQVTLRCSSQSGHNTVSWYQQALGQGPQFIFQYYREEENGRGNFPPRFSGLQFPNYSSELNVNALELDDSALYLCASSLSTDTQYFGPGTRLTVL.

The chain carries TRBV25-1 and TRBJ1-4; D is uncertain. This CDR3 comprises 17 residues. Germline V CDR1 and CDR2: MGHDK, SYGVNS. The germline V and J ends were trimmed by 0 bases and 0 bases, with 11 bases remaining between them. The CDR3 protein is CASSEYPGTPTNEKLFF. The CDR3 DNA reads as TGTGCCAGCAGTGAATACCCAGGCACCCCAACTAATGAAAAACTGTTTTTT. Variable domain in full (rest from reference TRBV25-1 and TRBJ1-4): EADIYQTPRYLVIGTGKKITLECSQTMGHDKMYWYQQDPGMELHLIHYSYGVNSTEKGDLSSESTVSRIRTEHFPLTLESARPSHTSQYLCASSEYPGTPTNEKLFFGSGTQLSVL.